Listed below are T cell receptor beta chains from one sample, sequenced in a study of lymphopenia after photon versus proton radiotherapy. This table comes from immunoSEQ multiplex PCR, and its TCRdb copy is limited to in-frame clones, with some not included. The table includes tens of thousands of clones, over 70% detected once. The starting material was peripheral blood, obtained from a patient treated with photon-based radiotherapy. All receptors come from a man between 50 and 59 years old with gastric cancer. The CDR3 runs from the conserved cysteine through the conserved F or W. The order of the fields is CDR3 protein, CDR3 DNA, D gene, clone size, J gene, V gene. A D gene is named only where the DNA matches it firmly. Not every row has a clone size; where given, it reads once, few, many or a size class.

CDR3aa: CASSQDRTSSYNEQFF
CDR3nt: TGCGCCAGCAGCCAAGATAGGACGAGCTCCTACAATGAGCAGTTCTTC
d_gene: -
abundance: -
j_gene: TRBJ2-1
v_gene: TRBV4-3

CDR3aa: CSVAVPNTGELFF
CDR3nt: TGCAGCGTTGCAGTCCCTAACACCGGGGAGCTGTTTTTT
d_gene: -
abundance: -
j_gene: TRBJ2-2
v_gene: TRBV29-1

CDR3aa: CASIGGTQRTDTQYF
CDR3nt: TGTGCCAGCATCGGGGGGACGCAGCGCACAGATACGCAGTATTTT
d_gene: TRBD2
abundance: -
j_gene: TRBJ2-3
v_gene: TRBV7-9

CDR3aa: CAISDLGQGAYGYTF
CDR3nt: TGTGCCATCAGTGACCTGGGACAGGGGGCCTATGGCTACACCTTC
d_gene: TRBD1
abundance: -
j_gene: TRBJ1-2
v_gene: TRBV10-3

CDR3aa: CASSLRVGTGKTEAFF
CDR3nt: TGTGCCAGCAGCTTAAGGGTGGGGACAGGGAAAACTGAAGCTTTCTTT
d_gene: TRBD1
abundance: -
j_gene: TRBJ1-1
v_gene: TRBV7-3

CDR3aa: CATNLQRYTGELFF
CDR3nt: TGTGCCACCAACTTACAGCGTTACACCGGGGAGCTGTTTTTT
d_gene: -
abundance: -
j_gene: TRBJ2-2
v_gene: TRBV11-2

CDR3aa: CASNSGSYTYNEQFF
CDR3nt: TGTGCCAGCAATTCTGGTAGCTATACCTACAATGAGCAGTTCTTC
d_gene: -
abundance: -
j_gene: TRBJ2-1
v_gene: TRBV2

CDR3aa: CAISADNEQFF
CDR3nt: TGTGCCATCAGTGCCGACAATGAGCAGTTCTTC
d_gene: -
abundance: -
j_gene: TRBJ2-1
v_gene: TRBV10-3

CDR3aa: CASSLGTTNYGYTF
CDR3nt: TGTGCCAGCAGTTTGGGGACCACTAACTATGGCTACACCTTC
d_gene: -
abundance: -
j_gene: TRBJ1-2
v_gene: TRBV27

CDR3aa: CASRSFTDTQYF
CDR3nt: TGTGCCAGCAGATCGTTCACAGATACGCAGTATTTT
d_gene: -
abundance: -
j_gene: TRBJ2-3
v_gene: TRBV6-6

CDR3aa: CSVVLLTGELFF
CDR3nt: TGCAGCGTTGTCTTACTCACCGGGGAGCTGTTTTTT
d_gene: -
abundance: -
j_gene: TRBJ2-2
v_gene: TRBV29-1

CDR3aa: CASSRGQGGNEQFF
CDR3nt: TGTGCCAGCTCACGGGGTCAGGGCGGCAATGAGCAGTTCTTC
d_gene: -
abundance: -
j_gene: TRBJ2-1
v_gene: TRBV18

CDR3aa: CSVAPGQGVYEQYF
CDR3nt: TGCAGCGTTGCCCCGGGACAGGGGGTTTACGAGCAGTACTTC
d_gene: TRBD1
abundance: -
j_gene: TRBJ2-7
v_gene: TRBV29-1

CDR3aa: CASRAVRGGTTDTQYF
CDR3nt: TGTGCCAGCCGCGCCGTACGCGGGGGAACCACAGATACGCAGTATTTT
d_gene: TRBD2
abundance: -
j_gene: TRBJ2-3
v_gene: TRBV18

CDR3aa: CASSLGLADNEQFF
CDR3nt: TGTGCCAGCAGTTTAGGCCTAGCGGACAATGAGCAGTTCTTC
d_gene: TRBD2
abundance: -
j_gene: TRBJ2-1
v_gene: TRBV28

CDR3aa: CASSSAGYEQYF
CDR3nt: TGTGCCAGCAGTTCAGCAGGCTACGAGCAGTACTTC
d_gene: -
abundance: -
j_gene: TRBJ2-7
v_gene: TRBV25-1

CDR3aa: CASSEWQRGEKLFF
CDR3nt: TGTGCCAGCAGTGAATGGCAGAGGGGTGAAAAACTGTTTTTT
d_gene: -
abundance: -
j_gene: TRBJ1-4
v_gene: TRBV6-1

CDR3aa: CASSLDYQSYNEQFF
CDR3nt: TGTGCCAGCTCCCTGGACTACCAATCCTACAATGAGCAGTTCTTC
d_gene: -
abundance: -
j_gene: TRBJ2-1
v_gene: TRBV18

CDR3aa: CASSEITYGPGAEAFF
CDR3nt: TGTGCCAGCAGCGAGATAACATATGGACCGGGAGCTGAAGCTTTCTTT
d_gene: -
abundance: few
j_gene: TRBJ1-1
v_gene: TRBV7-2

CDR3aa: CASILLAGVTGELFF
CDR3nt: TGTGCCAGCATCTTACTAGCGGGAGTAACCGGGGAGCTGTTTTTT
d_gene: TRBD2
abundance: once
j_gene: TRBJ2-2
v_gene: TRBV2

CDR3aa: CASSTGTGEQPQHF
CDR3nt: TGTGCCAGCAGCACCGGGACAGGGGAACAGCCCCAGCATTTT
d_gene: TRBD1
abundance: few
j_gene: TRBJ1-5
v_gene: TRBV9

CDR3aa: CASSAGGRNQPQHF
CDR3nt: TGTGCCAGCAGTGCGGGGGGGAGGAATCAGCCCCAGCATTTT
d_gene: -
abundance: -
j_gene: TRBJ1-5
v_gene: TRBV5-6

CDR3aa: CASSPPRGIYNEQFF
CDR3nt: TGTGCCAGCAGCCCCCCAAGGGGGATATACAATGAGCAGTTCTTC
d_gene: -
abundance: -
j_gene: TRBJ2-1
v_gene: TRBV7-9

CDR3aa: CASSRWRETQYF
CDR3nt: TGTGCCAGCAGCCGCTGGCGGGAGACCCAGTACTTC
d_gene: -
abundance: -
j_gene: TRBJ2-5
v_gene: TRBV7-2

CDR3aa: CASSHTALSNEQFF
CDR3nt: TGCGCCAGCAGCCATACCGCCCTCAGCAATGAGCAGTTCTTC
d_gene: -
abundance: many
j_gene: TRBJ2-1
v_gene: TRBV7-9

CDR3aa: CASSSQNYEQYF
CDR3nt: TGTGCCAGCAGCTCTCAGAACTACGAGCAGTACTTC
d_gene: -
abundance: -
j_gene: TRBJ2-7
v_gene: TRBV7-9

CDR3aa: CASSQHDRGETQYF
CDR3nt: TGCGCCAGCAGCCAACATGACAGGGGAGAGACCCAGTACTTC
d_gene: TRBD1
abundance: -
j_gene: TRBJ2-5
v_gene: TRBV4-1

CDR3aa: CASSLYWSGSSSEQYF
CDR3nt: TGTGCCAGCAGTTTATACTGGAGCGGGAGCTCGAGTGAGCAGTACTTC
d_gene: TRBD2
abundance: -
j_gene: TRBJ2-7
v_gene: TRBV27

CDR3aa: CASSSPQWGGRSYEQYF
CDR3nt: TGTGCCAGCAGCTCGCCTCAGTGGGGGGGGAGGTCCTACGAGCAGTACTTC
d_gene: TRBD2
abundance: once
j_gene: TRBJ2-7
v_gene: TRBV7-6

CDR3aa: CASSELSGVRGYTF
CDR3nt: TGTGCCAGCAGCGAACTTTCAGGGGTTCGTGGCTACACCTTC
d_gene: -
abundance: -
j_gene: TRBJ1-2
v_gene: TRBV6-5

CDR3aa: CAWSLGTAGANSPLHF
CDR3nt: TGTGCCTGGAGCCTGGGGACGGCCGGGGCTAATTCACCCCTCCACTTT
d_gene: -
abundance: -
j_gene: TRBJ1-6
v_gene: TRBV30

CDR3aa: CASSLQVTGANVLTF
CDR3nt: TGTGCCAGCAGCTTACAGGTCACTGGGGCCAACGTCCTGACTTTC
d_gene: -
abundance: -
j_gene: TRBJ2-6
v_gene: TRBV7-2

CDR3aa: CASRLASDREDPYEQYF
CDR3nt: TGTGCAAGTCGCTTAGCGAGCGACAGGGAAGACCCCTACGAGCAGTACTTC
d_gene: -
abundance: -
j_gene: TRBJ2-7
v_gene: TRBV12-2

CDR3aa: CAWGTSGRGETQYF
CDR3nt: TGTGCCTGGGGGACTAGCGGGAGAGGTGAGACCCAGTACTTC
d_gene: TRBD2
abundance: few
j_gene: TRBJ2-5
v_gene: TRBV30

CDR3aa: CASSSKRKGHDTQYF
CDR3nt: TGTGCCAGCAGCTCCAAGCGGAAAGGCCATGATACGCAGTATTTT
d_gene: -
abundance: -
j_gene: TRBJ2-3
v_gene: TRBV9

CDR3aa: CASSIEISYGYTF
CDR3nt: TGTGCCAGTAGTATCGAGATTTCCTATGGCTACACCTTC
d_gene: -
abundance: -
j_gene: TRBJ1-2
v_gene: TRBV19

CDR3aa: CASSYFPMTGGYGYTF
CDR3nt: TGTGCCAGCAGTTACTTCCCCATGACAGGGGGCTATGGCTACACCTTC
d_gene: TRBD1
abundance: -
j_gene: TRBJ1-2
v_gene: TRBV6-5

CDR3aa: CASSPGTSGNGEQFF
CDR3nt: TGTGCCAGCAGCCCCGGGACTAGCGGGAATGGTGAGCAGTTCTTC
d_gene: TRBD2
abundance: -
j_gene: TRBJ2-1
v_gene: TRBV7-7

CDR3aa: CASSRKLGQETQYF
CDR3nt: TGCGCCAGCAGCCGAAAACTGGGGCAAGAGACCCAGTACTTC
d_gene: -
abundance: once
j_gene: TRBJ2-5
v_gene: TRBV4-1

CDR3aa: CASSSTPSTDTQYF
CDR3nt: TGTGCCAGCAGCTCCACCCCAAGCACAGATACGCAGTATTTT
d_gene: -
abundance: -
j_gene: TRBJ2-3
v_gene: TRBV7-2

CDR3aa: CASSLIGGDLNTEAFF
CDR3nt: TGTGCCAGCAGCTTAATAGGCGGGGACCTGAACACTGAAGCTTTCTTT
d_gene: -
abundance: -
j_gene: TRBJ1-1
v_gene: TRBV7-9

CDR3aa: CAWTGGYGNTIYF
CDR3nt: TGTGCCTGGACAGGGGGCTATGGAAACACCATATATTTT
d_gene: TRBD1
abundance: -
j_gene: TRBJ1-3
v_gene: TRBV30

CDR3aa: CASSLVPGQGANVLTF
CDR3nt: TGTGCCAGCAGCTTAGTCCCGGGACAGGGAGCCAACGTCCTGACTTTC
d_gene: TRBD1
abundance: -
j_gene: TRBJ2-6
v_gene: TRBV7-8

CDR3aa: CASSLEGTRPLNEQFF
CDR3nt: TGCGCCAGCAGCTTGGAAGGGACTAGACCCCTCAATGAGCAGTTCTTC
d_gene: TRBD2
abundance: -
j_gene: TRBJ2-1
v_gene: TRBV5-1

CDR3aa: CASSVGHEQYF
CDR3nt: TGTGCCAGCAGCGTAGGTCACGAGCAGTACTTC
d_gene: -
abundance: -
j_gene: TRBJ2-7
v_gene: TRBV9

CDR3aa: CASSPGERLSGNTIYF
CDR3nt: TGCGCCAGCAGCCCGGGGGAGAGACTCTCTGGAAACACCATATATTTT
d_gene: -
abundance: medium-sized
j_gene: TRBJ1-3
v_gene: TRBV5-1

CDR3aa: CASSPWTENTEAFF
CDR3nt: TGCGCCAGCAGCCCTTGGACCGAGAACACTGAAGCTTTCTTT
d_gene: -
abundance: -
j_gene: TRBJ1-1
v_gene: TRBV5-1

CDR3aa: CASSESMSKQYF
CDR3nt: TGTGCCAGCAGTGAGTCCATGAGCAAGCAGTACTTC
d_gene: -
abundance: once
j_gene: TRBJ2-7
v_gene: TRBV6-1

CDR3aa: CASSRFYEQYF
CDR3nt: TGTGCCAGCAGCCGATTTTACGAGCAGTACTTC
d_gene: -
abundance: -
j_gene: TRBJ2-7
v_gene: TRBV7-2

CDR3aa: CASSYHSGTATYEQYF
CDR3nt: TGTGCCAGCAGTTACCATTCCGGGACAGCAACCTACGAGCAGTACTTC
d_gene: TRBD1
abundance: -
j_gene: TRBJ2-7
v_gene: TRBV6-7